This T cell receptor beta chain was retrieved from a study of cytomegalovirus exposure and HLA in healthy donors. Study outcomes and limitations: Follow-up analysis found HLA locus-dependent TCR association rates, highest for DRB1 and lowest for HLA-C.

A multiplex PCR was run with 60 Vbeta primers and 13 Jbeta primers. TCRdb keeps only in-frame clones here, not all; method: immunoSEQ multiplex PCR. The sample shows 100,000 to 150,000 clones, 80% of them seen only once. Looked up from germline, CDR1 is MNHNS and CDR2 is SASEGT. The V and J ends lost 7 bases and 2 bases, in that order; junction bases with no gene match: 8. The CDR3 length is 15 residues. To note about this clone: What it recognizes is unknown.

The rearrangement uses TRBV6-1 and TRBJ2-7, with 10 bases aligning to TRBD1. Sequenced input: PBMCs. This clonotype was sampled from a woman between 40 and 55 years old in good health and CMV-seronegative. CDR3 DNA: TGTGCCAGCACCCCTAGGACAGGGGGAACCTACGAGCAGTACTTC. It yields the protein CASTPRTGGTYEQYF.